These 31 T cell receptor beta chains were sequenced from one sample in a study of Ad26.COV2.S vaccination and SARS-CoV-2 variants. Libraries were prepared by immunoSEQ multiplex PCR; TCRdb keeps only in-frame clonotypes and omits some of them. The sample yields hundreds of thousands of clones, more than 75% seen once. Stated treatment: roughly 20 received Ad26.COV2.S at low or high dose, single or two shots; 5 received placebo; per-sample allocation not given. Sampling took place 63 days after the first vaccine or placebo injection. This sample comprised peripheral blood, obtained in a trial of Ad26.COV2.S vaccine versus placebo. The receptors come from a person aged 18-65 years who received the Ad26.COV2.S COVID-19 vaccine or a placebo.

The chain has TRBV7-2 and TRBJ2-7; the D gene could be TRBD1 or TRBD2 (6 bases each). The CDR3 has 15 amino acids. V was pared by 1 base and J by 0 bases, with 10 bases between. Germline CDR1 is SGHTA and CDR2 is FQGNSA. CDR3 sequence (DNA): TGTGCCAGCAGCTTAGTAACGGGGGCCTCCTACGAGCAGTACTTC. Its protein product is CASSLVTGASYEQYF.

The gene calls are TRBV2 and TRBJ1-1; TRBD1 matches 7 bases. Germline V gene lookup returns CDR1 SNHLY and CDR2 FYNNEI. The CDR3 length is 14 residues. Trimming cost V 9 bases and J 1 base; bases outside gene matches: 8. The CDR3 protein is CASLGTARNTEAFF. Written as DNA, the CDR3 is TGTGCCAGTCTGGGGACAGCGAGGAACACTGAAGCTTTCTTT.

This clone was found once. The CDR3 sequence is CASSVVLGDTQYF. The CDR3 DNA is TGTGCCAGTAGTGTAGTATTGGGGGATACGCAGTATTTT. V usage is TRBV19 and J usage is TRBJ2-3, with D hard to call. The V gene's germline CDR1 is LNHDA and CDR2 SQIVND (reference sequence). Trimming removed 5 bases at V and 6 bases at J, with 12 bases between. The length of the CDR3 is 13 residues. The variable domain in full, with the rest retrieved from reference TRBV19 and TRBJ2-3, is DGGITQSPKYLFRKEGQNVTLSCEQNLNHDAMYWYRQDPGQGLRLIYYSQIVNDFQKGDIAEGYSVSREKKESFPLTVTSAQKNPTAFYLCASSVVLGDTQYFGPGTRLTVL.

The CDR3: CASGTGVNSWQYF. CDR3 coding DNA: TGTGCCAGCGGGACAGGGGTAAATTCTTGGCAGTACTTC. The chain has TRBV2 and TRBJ2-7; 10 bases agree with TRBD1. The trim removed 8 bases at V and 9 bases at J, leaving 10 bases unmatched. CDR1 SNHLY and CDR2 FYNNEI come from the germline V gene. This CDR3 contains 13 residues.

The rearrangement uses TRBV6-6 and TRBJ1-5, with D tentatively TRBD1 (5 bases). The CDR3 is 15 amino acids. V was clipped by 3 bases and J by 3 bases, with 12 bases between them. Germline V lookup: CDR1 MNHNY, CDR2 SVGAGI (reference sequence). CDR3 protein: CASSYGAPNNQPQHF. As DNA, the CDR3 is TGTGCCAGCAGTTATGGGGCCCCCAACAATCAGCCCCAGCATTTT.

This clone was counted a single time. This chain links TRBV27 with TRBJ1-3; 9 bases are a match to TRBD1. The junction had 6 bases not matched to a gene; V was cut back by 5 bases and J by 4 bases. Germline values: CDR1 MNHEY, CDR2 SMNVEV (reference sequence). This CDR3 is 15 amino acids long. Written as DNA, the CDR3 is TGTGCCAGCAGTGATGGGACAGGGAAGGGAAACACCATATATTTT. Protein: CASSDGTGKGNTIYF.

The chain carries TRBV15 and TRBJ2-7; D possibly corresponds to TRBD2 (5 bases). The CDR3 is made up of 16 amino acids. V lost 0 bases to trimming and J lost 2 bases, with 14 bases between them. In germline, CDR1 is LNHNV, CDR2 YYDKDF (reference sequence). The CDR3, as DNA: TGTGCCACCAGCAGAGAATCCGGACTGCTCCCCTACGAGCAGTACTTC. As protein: CATSRESGLLPYEQYF.

The CDR3: CASKIQGGMNTEAFF. The CDR3 DNA follows: TGTGCCAGCAAGATACAGGGGGGAATGAACACTGAAGCTTTCTTT. This chain joins TRBV7-2 and TRBJ1-1; 8 bases match TRBD1. The J segment lost 0 bases and the V segment lost 7 bases, leaving 7 bases of the junction unmatched. Germline loops: CDR1 SGHTA, CDR2 FQGNSA. This CDR3 is built from 15 residues.

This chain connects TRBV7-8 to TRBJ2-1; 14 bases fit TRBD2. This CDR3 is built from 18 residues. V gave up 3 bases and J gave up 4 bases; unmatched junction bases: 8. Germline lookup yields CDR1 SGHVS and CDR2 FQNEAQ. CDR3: CASSFGTSGGIIYNEQFF. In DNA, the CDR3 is TGTGCCAGCAGCTTTGGGACTAGCGGGGGTATTATATACAATGAGCAGTTCTTC.

The CDR3 bases are TGTGCCAGCAGGTTCGAGGGGGGCCCTAACTATGGCTACACCTTC. The encoded protein is CASRFEGGPNYGYTF. The J gene is TRBJ1-2, the V gene TRBV6-6; TRBD1 might be the D (6 bases). The length of the CDR3 is 15 residues. The V end was cut by 6 bases, the J end by 0 bases, with 14 bases between. CDR1 MNHNY and CDR2 SVGAGI come from the germline V gene (reference sequence).

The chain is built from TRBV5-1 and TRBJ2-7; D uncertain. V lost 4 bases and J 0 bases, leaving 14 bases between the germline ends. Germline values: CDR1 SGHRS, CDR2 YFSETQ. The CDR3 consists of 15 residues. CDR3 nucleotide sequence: TGCGCCAGCAGCCCCGGTGGCTTGAGCTCCTACGAGCAGTACTTC. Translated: CASSPGGLSSYEQYF.

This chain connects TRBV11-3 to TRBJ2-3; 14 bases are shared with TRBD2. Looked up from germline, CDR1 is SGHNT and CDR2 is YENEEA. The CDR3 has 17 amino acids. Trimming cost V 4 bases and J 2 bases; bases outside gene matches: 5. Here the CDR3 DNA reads TGTGCCAGCAGCTCCTGGACTAGCGGGGGGCACACAGATACGCAGTATTTT. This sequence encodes CASSSWTSGGHTDTQYF.

As DNA, the CDR3 is TGCGCCAGCAGAAACCCGGGCCAAGATTATGGCTACACCTTC. Protein sequence: CASRNPGQDYGYTF. The rearrangement links TRBV10-1 to TRBJ1-2, with D unclear. Trimming took 6 bases from V and 5 from J, leaving 16 bases between them. CDR1 WNHNN and CDR2 SYGVQD come from the germline V gene (reference sequence). CDR3 length equals 14 residues.

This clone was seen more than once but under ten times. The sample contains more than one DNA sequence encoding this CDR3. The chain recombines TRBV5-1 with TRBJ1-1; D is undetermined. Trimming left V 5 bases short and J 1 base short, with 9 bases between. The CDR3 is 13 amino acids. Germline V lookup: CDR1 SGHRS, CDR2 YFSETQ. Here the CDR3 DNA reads TGCGCCAGCAGTTTTTCAGGGAACACTGAAGCTTTCTTT. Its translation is CASSFSGNTEAFF.

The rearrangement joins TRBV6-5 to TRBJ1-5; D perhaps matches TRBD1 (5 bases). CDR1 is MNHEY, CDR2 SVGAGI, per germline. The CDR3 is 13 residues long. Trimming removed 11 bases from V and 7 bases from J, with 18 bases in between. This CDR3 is CAHGGEQYQPQHF. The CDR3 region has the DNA TGTGCCCATGGGGGGGAGCAGTACCAGCCCCAGCATTTT.

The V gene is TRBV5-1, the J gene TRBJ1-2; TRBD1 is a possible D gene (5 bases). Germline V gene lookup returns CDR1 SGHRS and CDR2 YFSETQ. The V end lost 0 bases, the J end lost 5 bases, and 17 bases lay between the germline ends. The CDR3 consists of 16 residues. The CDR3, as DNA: TGCGCCAGCAGCTTGGGGGGCTCTGGCCCCCAGTATGGCTACACCTTC. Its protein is CASSLGGSGPQYGYTF. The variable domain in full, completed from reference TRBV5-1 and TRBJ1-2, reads KAGVTQTPRYLIKTRGQQVTLSCSPISGHRSVSWYQQTPGQGLQFLFEYFSETQRNKGNFPGRFSGRQFSNSRSEMNVSTLELGDSALYLCASSLGGSGPQYGYTFGSGTRLTVV.

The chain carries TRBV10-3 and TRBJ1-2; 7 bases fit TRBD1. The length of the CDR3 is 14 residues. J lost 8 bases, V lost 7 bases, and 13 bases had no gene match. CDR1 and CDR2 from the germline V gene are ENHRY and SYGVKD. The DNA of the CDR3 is TGTGCCATCACCGCAAGCCGGGACAGCGGAGGCTACACCTTC. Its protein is CAITASRDSGGYTF.

CDR3 sequence: CASSLGKTQETQYF. The CDR3 DNA follows: TGTGCCAGCAGCTTGGGGAAAACCCAAGAGACCCAGTACTTC. This chain uses TRBV5-6 with TRBJ2-5; D not certain. This CDR3 region has 14 residues. Germline CDR1 is SGHDT and CDR2 is YYEEEE. Trimming removed 0 bases at V and 1 base at J, with 7 bases between. The full variable domain, completed using reference TRBV5-6 and TRBJ2-5, is DAGVTQSPTHLIKTRGQQVTLRCSPKSGHDTVSWYQQALGQGPQFIFQYYEEEERQRGNFPDRFSGHQFPNYSSELNVNALLLGDSALYLCASSLGKTQETQYFGPGTRLLVL.

The DNA for the CDR3 is TGTGCCAGCACCCAGGGGTGGTACGAGCAGTACTTC. As protein: CASTQGWYEQYF. The chain couples TRBV28 to TRBJ2-7; D may be TRBD1 (6 bases). With 7 bases removed from V and 4 bases from J, the gap between germline ends came to 11 bases. Germline V gene sequence: CDR1 MDHEN, CDR2 SYDVKM. The CDR3 sequence is 12 residues long.

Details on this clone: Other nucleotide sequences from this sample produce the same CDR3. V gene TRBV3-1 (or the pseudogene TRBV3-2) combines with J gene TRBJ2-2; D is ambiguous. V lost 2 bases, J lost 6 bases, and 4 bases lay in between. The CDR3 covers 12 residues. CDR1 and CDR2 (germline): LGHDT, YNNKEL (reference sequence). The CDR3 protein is CASSQYAGELFF. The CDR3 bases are TGTGCCAGCAGCCAATACGCCGGGGAGCTGTTTTTT.

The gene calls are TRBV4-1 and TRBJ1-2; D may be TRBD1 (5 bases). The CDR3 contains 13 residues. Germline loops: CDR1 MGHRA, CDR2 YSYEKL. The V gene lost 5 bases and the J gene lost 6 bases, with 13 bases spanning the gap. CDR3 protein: CASSGRDRDGYTF. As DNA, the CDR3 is TGCGCCAGCAGCGGCCGGGACCGAGATGGCTACACCTTC.

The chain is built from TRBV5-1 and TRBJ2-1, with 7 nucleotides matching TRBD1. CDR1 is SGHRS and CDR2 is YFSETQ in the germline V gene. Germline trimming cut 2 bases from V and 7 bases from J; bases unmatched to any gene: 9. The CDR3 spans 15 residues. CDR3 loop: CASSLPGQWENEQFF. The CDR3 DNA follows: TGCGCCAGCAGCTTACCGGGACAGTGGGAAAATGAGCAGTTCTTC.

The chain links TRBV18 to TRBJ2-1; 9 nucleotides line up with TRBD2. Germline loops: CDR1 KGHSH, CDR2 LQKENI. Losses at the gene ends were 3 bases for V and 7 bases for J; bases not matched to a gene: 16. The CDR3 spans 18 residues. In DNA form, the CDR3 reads TGTGCCAGCTCACCTCTTGTGCTAGCGGGACCATTGGGTAATGAGCAGTTCTTC. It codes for CASSPLVLAGPLGNEQFF.

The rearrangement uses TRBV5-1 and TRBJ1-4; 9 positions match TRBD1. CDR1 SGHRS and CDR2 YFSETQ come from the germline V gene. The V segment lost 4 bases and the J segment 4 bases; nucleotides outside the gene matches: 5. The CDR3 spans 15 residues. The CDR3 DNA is TGCGCCAGCAGCGTACAGGGGGCAATTAATGAAAAACTGTTTTTT. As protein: CASSVQGAINEKLFF.

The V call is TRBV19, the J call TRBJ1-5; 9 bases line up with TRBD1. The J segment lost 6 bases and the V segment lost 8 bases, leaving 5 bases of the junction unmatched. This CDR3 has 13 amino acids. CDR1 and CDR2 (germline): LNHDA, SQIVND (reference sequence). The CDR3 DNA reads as TGTGCCAGTGGACAGGGGAAACGTCAGCCCCAGCATTTT. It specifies CASGQGKRQPQHF.

CDR3 coding DNA: TGTGCCAGCAGCCGACAGGGCCTCTTGGGCAATCAGCCCCAGCATTTT. Its translation is CASSRQGLLGNQPQHF. The rearrangement joins TRBV7-8 to TRBJ1-5; 7 nucleotides line up with TRBD1. There are 16 residues in the CDR3. V shed 5 bases, J shed 2 bases, and the junction held 9 bases outside the gene matches. CDR1 SGHVS and CDR2 FQNEAQ come from the germline V gene.

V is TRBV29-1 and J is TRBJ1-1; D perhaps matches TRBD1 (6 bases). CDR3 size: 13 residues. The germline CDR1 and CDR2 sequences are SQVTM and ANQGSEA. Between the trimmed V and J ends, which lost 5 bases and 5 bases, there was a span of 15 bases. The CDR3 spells CSVYRTEQTEAFF. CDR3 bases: TGCAGCGTTTATCGGACAGAACAAACTGAAGCTTTCTTT.

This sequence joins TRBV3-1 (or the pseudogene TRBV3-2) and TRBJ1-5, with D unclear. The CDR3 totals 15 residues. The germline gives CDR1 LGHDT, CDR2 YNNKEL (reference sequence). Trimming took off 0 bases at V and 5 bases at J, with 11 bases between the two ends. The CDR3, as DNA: TGTGCCAGCAGCCAAGAGGATTTAGACGATCAGCCCCAGCATTTT. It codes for CASSQEDLDDQPQHF.

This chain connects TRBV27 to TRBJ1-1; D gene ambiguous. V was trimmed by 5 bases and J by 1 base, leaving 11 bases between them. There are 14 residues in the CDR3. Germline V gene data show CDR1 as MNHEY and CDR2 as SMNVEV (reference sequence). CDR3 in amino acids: CASSPRRTNTEAFF. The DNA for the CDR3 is TGTGCCAGCAGTCCCCGTCGAACGAACACTGAAGCTTTCTTT.

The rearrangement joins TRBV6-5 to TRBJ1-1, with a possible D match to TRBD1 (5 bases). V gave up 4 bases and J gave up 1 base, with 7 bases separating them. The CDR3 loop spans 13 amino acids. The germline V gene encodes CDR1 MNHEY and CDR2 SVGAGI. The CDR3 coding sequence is TGTGCCAGCAGTTCGACAGCGAACACTGAAGCTTTCTTT. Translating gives CASSSTANTEAFF.

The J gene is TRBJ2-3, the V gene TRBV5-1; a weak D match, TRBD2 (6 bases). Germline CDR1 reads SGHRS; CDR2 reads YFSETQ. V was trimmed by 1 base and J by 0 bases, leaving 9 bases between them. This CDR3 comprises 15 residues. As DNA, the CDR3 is TGCGCCAGCAGCTTGAGCGGGTTGAGCACAGATACGCAGTATTTT. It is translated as CASSLSGLSTDTQYF.